Below, one T cell receptor (beta chain) is given with its context. Its antigen target is currently unknown. No quality values exist for individual bases; no much larger clone is one base distant. This sample was taken from a study of T cell responses to AZD1222 COVID-19 vaccine (dated by TCRdb to the early 2020s). As for the study more broadly: TCR sequencing was performed for about 250 trial participants, of whom about 200 were given two doses of AZD1222 and approximately 25 were given two doses of MenACWY control vaccine. Trial participants were enrolled into age subgroups of 18-55, 56-69 and 70-plus years, which contained about 150, 28 and 57 TCR-sequenced participants, respectively.

The CDR3 regions of human TCRbeta chains were analyzed by immunosequencing. The study's own analysis went as follows. TCRs in the repertoires were compared against a reference library of SARS-CoV-2-specific TCRs that had been generated with the MIRA antigen-specificity platform. Breadth meant the fraction of unique TCRs that were SARS-CoV-2-associated, whereas depth meant the fraction of total T cells that were SARS-CoV-2-associated. Using the MIRA data, each spike-specific TCR was mapped to the spike region that the TCR reacts to and placed in a CD4 or CD8 class. Log10-transformed breadth and depth values were compared by one-way ANOVA with Sidak's multiple comparisons tests. In its TCRdb copy, this immuneACCESS table keeps in-frame sequences only and misses some clones. Where compared with another copy, unresolved V genes explain less than half of these, and the others have no known cause. Clone size and V and J calls were adopted from that table, with D and trimming inferred from the DNA. The sample table records 250,000 to 300,000 clones; 94% of these occur just once. The top ten hold around 0.57% of the sample.

Spanning cysteine to phenylalanine, the CDR3 consists of 16 amino acids. Only the CDR3 portion is preserved as DNA: 48 bases, with reading frame beginning at the first base. Reading the germline V gene gives CDR1 SNHLY and CDR2 FYNNEI. Trimming accounts for 6 bases at V and 5 bases at J, while the number of junction bases matched to no gene is 10. Overall study results and their limits: After two AZD1222 doses, spike-specific TCR breadth and depth were significantly higher than at day 0 and than in MenACWY recipients. Only a handful of AZD1222 recipients were SARS-CoV-2 seropositive at baseline, limiting conclusions about previously exposed vaccinees. Participants were mostly white British, with more females than males. The authors suggested clonal diversity may have been underestimated. Vaccine-associated CD4 TCRs spanned the whole spike protein, with dominant responses in regions 160-218 and 743-854. In the small 56-69-year group, the increase in depth fell short of significance, most likely because of low power. Because no samples from the day 14 peak response were available, repertoires could be characterized only after the peak T cell response. Reportedly, almost half of the unique spike-specific TCRs recognized epitopes lying outside the regions that are mutated in the B.1.351 and B.1.1.7 variants.

The time point tag for this specimen amounts to: about 28 days (+/-7) after the second vaccine dose. AZD1222 recipients with second doses at about 4 weeks or about 12 weeks were pooled, because spike-specific TCR depth and breadth did not differ between schedules. Samples from vaccinated people were obtained from the UK trials COV001 and COV002, which included a single-blind randomized controlled phase 2/3 trial of AZD1222 (ChAdOx1 nCoV-19) in healthy adults. For TCRbeta chain sequencing, PBMC samples were collected from trial participants at day 0 and at day 28 after the second dose. Here the sequenced sample was peripheral blood, taken 28 days after the second AZD1222 dose. The sequence was collected from an adult who received the AZD1222 COVID-19 vaccine. Recombination connected TRBV2 to TRBJ2-7, and 13 junction bases match TRBD2. The sequenced DNA: TGTGCCAGCAGACCGGGACTAGCGGGGAAATGGAACGAGCAGTACTTC. This gives the protein CASRPGLAGKWNEQYF.